This entry lists 28 T cell receptor beta chains sequenced from one sample in a study of blood T cell repertoires in COVID-19. Measured with immunoSEQ multiplex PCR; TCRdb has only the in-frame clones, and not every one. This table has around 330,000 clones, 85% appearing once. The sample comprised PBMCs or T cells enriched from blood (not recorded which). Receptors were obtained from a woman aged 25-40 years who had been exposed to COVID-19.

The V gene is TRBV29-1, the J gene TRBJ2-1; 8 nucleotides match TRBD1. The CDR3 length is 14 residues. With 6 bases clipped from V and 1 base from J, the junction kept 5 bases outside the gene matches. Germline loops: CDR1 SQVTM, CDR2 ANQGSEA. CDR3 region: CSVRQGASYNEQFF. The CDR3 DNA sequence: TGCAGCGTACGGCAGGGGGCTTCCTACAATGAGCAGTTCTTC.

This chain uses TRBV4-3 with TRBJ2-7; D is possibly TRBD1 (6 bases). The CDR3 runs to 13 residues. V lost 5 bases to trimming and J lost 3 bases, with 11 bases between them. CDR1 is LGHNA and CDR2 is YSLEER in the germline V gene. The CDR3 nucleotides read TGCGCCAGCAGCAAGGACAGCTTCTACGAGCAGTACTTC. Amino acid sequence: CASSKDSFYEQYF.

The genes are TRBV4-2 and TRBJ2-1, with D possibly being TRBD2 (6 bases). The CDR3 is 13 residues long. Trimming removed 0 bases at V and 15 bases at J, with 15 bases between. Germline V CDR1 and CDR2: LGHNA, YNFKEQ. CDR3 in DNA: TGTGCCAGCAGCCAAGAGTTTTTGGACTACATGTTCTTC. Translated, it gives CASSQEFLDYMFF.

This clone was detected only a few times. V usage is TRBV7-3 and J usage is TRBJ2-5; D is unresolved. Germline assignment: CDR1 SGHTA and CDR2 FQGTGA. There are 13 residues in the CDR3. With 5 bases removed from V and 7 bases from J, the gap between germline ends came to 14 bases. The CDR3 here is CASSRGTSGTQYF. CDR3 nucleotide sequence: TGTGCCAGCAGCCGAGGAACCTCCGGGACCCAGTACTTC.

This clone was recorded once. The V call is TRBV15, the J call TRBJ2-3; TRBD1 matches 9 bases. Germline trimming cut 3 bases from V and 10 bases from J; bases unmatched to any gene: 17. Germline CDR1 is LNHNV and CDR2 is YYDKDF (reference sequence). This CDR3 contains 17 residues. The CDR3 DNA is TGTGCCACCAGCAGCCCAGGTAGGGGACAGGGAGCCGGAGCGCAGTATTTT. The encoded protein is CATSSPGRGQGAGAQYF.

The gene calls are TRBV13 and TRBJ2-1; D gene ambiguous. V was clipped by 2 bases and J by 5 bases, with 10 bases between them. Germline lookup yields CDR1 PRHDT and CDR2 FYEKMQ (reference sequence). CDR3 length: 14 residues. The CDR3 DNA reads TGTGCCAGCAGCTTAAGCCGAGGCCACAATGAGCAGTTCTTC. Translated, it gives CASSLSRGHNEQFF.

The rearrangement uses TRBV11-2 and TRBJ2-5; the D gene is possibly TRBD2 (7 bases). CDR1 and CDR2 (germline): SGHAT, FQNNGV. V shed 3 bases and J shed 5 bases, with 10 bases lying between them. This CDR3 has 13 residues. CDR3 region: CASSLGGQETQYF. Written as DNA, the CDR3 is TGTGCCAGCAGCTTGGGGGGGCAGGAGACCCAGTACTTC. Looking up the rest from reference TRBV11-2 and TRBJ2-5 gives the full variable domain: EAGVAQSPRYKIIEKRQSVAFWCNPISGHATLYWYQQILGQGPKLLIQFQNNGVVDDSQLPKDRFSAERLKGVDSTLKIQPAKLEDSAVYLCASSLGGQETQYFGPGTRLLVL.

The chain has TRBV10-2 and TRBJ1-2; 8 bases align to TRBD1. J lost 8 bases, V lost 3 bases, and 20 bases had no gene match. Germline CDR1 WSHSY, CDR2 SAAADI. This CDR3 comprises 18 residues. The CDR3 is CASSELHLAGTGRRGYTF. In DNA, the CDR3 is TGCGCCAGCAGTGAATTGCACCTGGCCGGGACAGGACGGAGGGGCTACACCTTC.

About this clone: A read error may produce the germline difference seen at one junction end. This rearrangement joins TRBV7-7 to TRBJ1-4; TRBD1 might be the D (6 bases). Per germline, CDR1 SSHAT and CDR2 FNYEAQ (reference sequence). CDR3 length equals 16 residues. The CDR3 loop is CASSSPIDRSNEKLFF. The CDR3 region has the DNA TGTGCTAGCAGCTCGCCCATAGACAGGTCTAATGAAAAACTGTTTTTT.

This clone appeared a single time. The genes are TRBV2 and TRBJ1-4; tentatively, D is TRBD1 (5 bases). CDR1 is SNHLY, CDR2 FYNNEI, per germline. Trimming cost V 10 bases and J 8 bases, with 20 bases left between them. The CDR3 is made up of 14 amino acids. In nucleotides, the CDR3 is TGTGCCACCAACGTTAGGGGCGCCGAGGAAAAACTGTTTTTT. Its translation is CATNVRGAEEKLFF.

Only one count was recorded for this clone. The V call is TRBV2, the J call TRBJ1-3; weak D call: TRBD1 (6 bases). CDR1 and CDR2 (germline): SNHLY, FYNNEI. Trimming cost V 4 bases and J 3 bases, with 7 bases left between them. CDR3 length equals 13 residues. The CDR3 bases are TGTGCCAGCAGTGTGGACAGTGGAAACACCATATATTTT. Amino acid sequence: CASSVDSGNTIYF.

V is TRBV21-1 and J is TRBJ1-6. TRBV21-1 is a recognized pseudogene. The CDR3 has 15 residues. In DNA, the CDR3 is TGTGCCAGCAGCAAAGAGGAGGGGTCAAATTCACCCCTCCACTTT. Translating gives CASSKEEGSNSPLHF.

The J gene is TRBJ1-1, the V gene TRBV5-4; D uncertain. The germline CDR1 and CDR2 sequences are SGHNT and YYREEE (reference sequence). The V gene lost 0 bases and the J gene lost 3 bases, with 6 bases spanning the gap. This CDR3 has 13 amino acids. The CDR3 DNA follows: TGTGCCAGCAGCTTGGTCGGGTACACTGAAGCTTTCTTT. Translation gives CASSLVGYTEAFF. Combining the CDR3 with reference TRBV5-4 and TRBJ1-1 gives the whole variable domain ETGVTQSPTHLIKTRGQQVTLRCSSQSGHNTVSWYQQALGQGPQFIFQYYREEENGRGNFPPRFSGLQFPNYSSELNVNALELDDSALYLCASSLVGYTEAFFGQGTRLTVV.

This clone was recorded only once. This chain joins TRBV28 and TRBJ1-4; D uncertain. The V gene lost 2 bases and the J gene lost 4 bases, with 8 bases spanning the gap. This CDR3 spans 14 amino acids. In germline, CDR1 is MDHEN, CDR2 SYDVKM. The CDR3: CASSLRGINEKLFF. The CDR3 DNA reads as TGTGCCAGCAGTTTACGCGGAATTAATGAAAAACTGTTTTTT.

This clone turned up a few times. The CDR3 sequence: CASSLESQGYEQYF. The CDR3 DNA reads as TGTGCCAGCAGCTTAGAGTCCCAGGGGTACGAGCAGTACTTC. The chain links TRBV7-2 to TRBJ2-7; D may be TRBD1 (6 bases). Germline values: CDR1 SGHTA, CDR2 FQGNSA. V gave up 1 base and J gave up 4 bases, with 11 bases separating them. The CDR3 totals 14 residues. The whole variable domain, remainder taken from reference TRBV7-2 and TRBJ2-7, is GAGVSQSPSNKVTEKGKDVELRCDPISGHTALYWYRQSLGQGLEFLIYFQGNSAPDKSGLPSDRFSAERTGGSVSTLTIQRTQQEDSAVYLCASSLESQGYEQYFGPGTRLTVT.

V and J are TRBV20-1 and TRBJ1-2, with a possible D match to TRBD1 (5 bases). Germline-derived CDR1 and CDR2 are DFQATT and SNEGSKA (reference sequence). There are 13 residues in the CDR3. Trimming left V 3 bases short and J 4 bases short, with 12 bases between. CDR3: CSASQGVGYGYTF. The CDR3 coding sequence is TGCAGTGCTAGTCAGGGTGTAGGCTATGGCTACACCTTC.

The chain combines TRBV6-6 with TRBJ1-2; D perhaps matches TRBD1 (5 bases). CDR3 size: 15 residues. Germline V gives CDR1 MNHNY, CDR2 SVGAGI (reference sequence). V was clipped by 5 bases and J by 8 bases, with 21 bases between them. CDR3 sequence: CASSRGVMGQEGYTF. CDR3 DNA sequence: TGTGCCAGCAGTCGGGGTGTGATGGGGCAAGAGGGCTACACCTTC.

The chain joins TRBV27 to TRBJ2-3; 10 nucleotides line up with TRBD2. Germline CDR1 MNHEY, CDR2 SMNVEV (reference sequence). V dropped 5 bases and J dropped 4; count of bases not matched to a gene: 3. The CDR3 runs 14 residues. In nucleotides, the CDR3 is TGTGCCAGCAGTCCAGGGACTAGCGCAGATACGCAGTATTTT. As protein: CASSPGTSADTQYF.

This rearrangement joins TRBV19 to TRBJ1-6; 8 positions match TRBD1. Trimming at V came to 4 bases and at J to 10 bases, leaving 9 bases not matched to a gene. The length of the CDR3 is 15 residues. Germline assignment: CDR1 LNHDA and CDR2 SQIVND (reference sequence). CDR3 in DNA: TGTGCCAGTAGTACACTTGGACAGGGAAACTCACCCCTCCACTTT. It is translated as CASSTLGQGNSPLHF.

The chain is built from TRBV29-1 and TRBJ1-2, with a weak D call TRBD1 (5 bases). Germline CDR1 reads SQVTM; CDR2 reads ANQGSEA. There are 15 residues in the CDR3. The V end lost 8 bases, the J end lost 2 bases, and 21 bases lay between the germline ends. CDR3 residues: CSSTSGSGLNYGYTF. CDR3 nucleotide sequence: TGCAGCTCAACTTCAGGGTCTGGACTAAACTATGGCTACACCTTC.

The J gene is TRBJ1-1, the V gene TRBV2, with D possibly TRBD1 on 5 matching bases. Germline V gene lookup returns CDR1 SNHLY and CDR2 FYNNEI. The CDR3 contains 13 residues. Trimming pared 4 bases from V and 1 base from J, leaving 7 bases between. The CDR3 DNA reads as TGTGCCAGCAGTGGACAGCAGAACACTGAAGCTTTCTTT. Residues: CASSGQQNTEAFF.

J is TRBJ2-7 and V is TRBV5-1; 7 bases are a match to TRBD1. V was clipped by 0 bases and J by 3 bases; unmatched bases: 15. The CDR3 is 18 residues long. Germline V gives CDR1 SGHRS, CDR2 YFSETQ. The CDR3 reads CASSLEVQGRRSGYEQYF. CDR3 nucleotides: TGCGCCAGCAGCTTGGAGGTACAGGGGCGGAGGTCAGGCTACGAGCAGTACTTC.

The chain is built from TRBV7-8 and TRBJ2-3; a possible D gene is TRBD2 (6 bases). Germline lookup yields CDR1 SGHVS and CDR2 FQNEAQ. The CDR3 covers 13 residues. Trimming stripped 7 bases from V and 1 base from J, with 9 bases between. CDR3 DNA: TGTGCCAGCAAGGCTAGCGGCACAGATACGCAGTATTTT. The encoded protein is CASKASGTDTQYF.

The chain links TRBV27 to TRBJ1-1, with D maybe TRBD1 (5 bases). V dropped 0 bases and J dropped 7 bases, with 9 bases sitting between them. Germline CDR1 and CDR2: MNHEY and SMNVEV (reference sequence). The CDR3 loop spans 13 amino acids. CDR3: CASSLSGVGEAFF. The CDR3 nucleotides are TGTGCCAGCAGTTTATCAGGGGTCGGTGAAGCTTTCTTT.

The chain employs TRBV11-3 and TRBJ2-7; tentatively, D is TRBD2 (7 bases). The ends were cut back, 5 bases at V and 7 bases at J, with 12 bases in the middle. From germline, CDR1 is SGHNT and CDR2 YENEEA. The CDR3 length is 12 residues. The CDR3 nucleotides read TGTGCCAGCAGCGTACAGGGAGGGGAGCAGTACTTC. It translates to CASSVQGGEQYF.

The rearrangement links TRBV5-1 to TRBJ2-1, with D possibly TRBD2 on 5 matching bases. The CDR3 is 15 residues long. Trimming cost V 4 bases and J 7 bases, with 18 bases left between them. Germline V gene data show CDR1 as SGHRS and CDR2 as YFSETQ. The CDR3 DNA reads TGCGCCAGCAGCGGTATGGCTAGTACTAGAAATGAGCAGTTCTTC. Translation: CASSGMASTRNEQFF.

The V and J genes are TRBV7-3 and TRBJ2-7; 9 bases line up with TRBD2. The ends lost 0 bases at V and 7 bases at J; junction bases unmatched: 10. Germline V gene lookup returns CDR1 SGHTA and CDR2 FQGTGA. The length of the CDR3 is 16 residues. CDR3 nucleotide sequence: TGTGCCAGCAGCTTAACTACGGCGGGAGGGTCCCTTGAGCAGTACTTC. Protein: CASSLTTAGGSLEQYF.

The chain carries TRBV7-2 and TRBJ1-2, with 9 positions matching TRBD1. Germline-derived CDR1 and CDR2 are SGHTA and FQGNSA. After removal of 5 bases from V and 3 bases from J, the junction contained 4 bases not matched to a gene. The CDR3 length is 14 residues. The CDR3 loop is CASSKTGGDYGYTF. The CDR3 DNA follows: TGTGCCAGCAGCAAAACAGGGGGCGACTATGGCTACACCTTC.